One and the same sample provided the 4 T cell receptor beta chains below, sequenced in a study of T-cell memory formation after mild COVID-19. From the 5' RACE reads, TCRdb called clonotypes with MiXCR, one entry per CDR3 protein. The sample holds approximately 210,000 distinct CDR3 sequences, about 18% seen once. The sequenced sample was PBMCs or a T cell subset sorted from them (not recorded which). The receptors were sampled from an adult woman who had mild COVID-19 (a few samples of this study predate the infection). Cell type and time point are not known.

The chain employs TRBV21-1 and TRBJ2-7; the table's D call, TRBD1, has no DNA check behind it. TRBV21-1 is recorded as a pseudogene. The CDR3 totals 15 residues. Here the CDR3 DNA reads TGTGCCAGCAGCAAACGAAGACAGGGTTCCTACGAGCAGTACTTC. Its translation is CASSKRRQGSYEQYF.

The rearrangement uses TRBV25-1 and TRBJ2-1; 8 bases map to TRBD1. The CDR3 is made up of 12 amino acids. V shed 7 bases, J shed 9 bases, and the junction held 5 bases outside the gene matches. Per the germline V gene, CDR1 is MGHDK and CDR2 is SYGVNS. The CDR3 DNA reads as TGTGCCAGCATACCCGACAGGGGTGAGCAGTTCTTC. Residues: CASIPDRGEQFF.

This clonotype was counted between two and nine times. This chain links TRBV5-1 with TRBJ1-1; TRBD1 agrees at 8 bases. Trimming at V came to 4 bases and at J to 1 base, leaving 9 bases not matched to a gene. The CDR3 covers 16 residues. Looked up from germline, CDR1 is SGHRS and CDR2 is YFSETQ. Here the CDR3 DNA reads TGCGCCAGCAGCCCAGGGGCGGGACAGGCGAACACTGAAGCTTTCTTT. Residues: CASSPGAGQANTEAFF.

The chain combines TRBV4-3 with TRBJ2-1; 7 bases align to TRBD2. In germline, CDR1 is LGHNA, CDR2 YSLEER. The CDR3 is made up of 13 amino acids. Trimming removed 3 bases from V and 8 bases from J; junction bases left unmatched: 4. The CDR3 bases are TGCGCCAGCAGCCACTCGGGAGGTCATGAGCAGTTCTTC. It encodes CASSHSGGHEQFF.